This T cell receptor beta chain stems from a study of cytomegalovirus exposure and HLA in healthy donors. PCR used 60 Vbeta primers and 13 Jbeta primers. Data came from immunoSEQ multiplex PCR; TCRdb stores just in-frame clones and leaves some out. Recorded for this sample: about 160,000 clones. The CDR3 has 13 amino acids. The germline V gene encodes CDR1 MNHEY and CDR2 SMNVEV (reference sequence). Deletions cut 4 bases from V and 4 bases from J, with 9 bases between. The V gene is TRBV27, the J gene TRBJ2-3; no clear D gene. This receptor was identified in a woman aged 55 to 70 in good health and CMV-seronegative. Sequencing was performed on PBMCs. CDR3 bases: TGTGCCAGCAGTTATTCTAGGTCAGATACGCAGTATTTT. It is translated as CASSYSRSDTQYF.